The 9 T cell receptor beta chains presented below share a single source sample, sequenced in a study of beta chain features in type 1 diabetes. Isolated RNA was reverse transcribed in full, so expressed TCRB transcripts were sequenced. Here immunoSEQ multiplex PCR was the method, and the copy in TCRdb shows in-frame clones only, minus some. The sample has fewer than 900,000 clones; about a sixth are singletons. Source material: naive CD4+ T cells from blood. These receptor sequences come from a young woman in good health.

V is TRBV5-1 and J is TRBJ2-1, with unresolved D. Germline CDR1 reads SGHRS; CDR2 reads YFSETQ. This CDR3 has 17 residues. Trimming stripped 0 bases from V and 7 bases from J, with 20 bases between. CDR3 nucleotide sequence: TGCGCCAGCAGCTTGGATGTTTTTCCAGTATTCCAAAATGAGCAGTTCTTC. Translation: CASSLDVFPVFQNEQFF.

V and J are TRBV28 and TRBJ2-1, with 8 nucleotides matching TRBD2. J lost 4 bases, V lost 5 bases, and 4 bases had no gene match. CDR1 is MDHEN and CDR2 is SYDVKM in the germline V gene. This CDR3 spans 14 amino acids. CDR3 in amino acids: CASSKGLAYNEQFF. The CDR3 DNA follows: TGTGCCAGCAGTAAAGGACTAGCTTACAATGAGCAGTTCTTC.

The gene calls are TRBV11-2 and TRBJ2-5, with D unresolved. Germline V gene lookup returns CDR1 SGHAT and CDR2 FQNNGV. The ends were cut back, 0 bases at V and 5 bases at J, with 7 bases in the middle. The CDR3 extends over 13 amino acids. This chain's CDR3 is CASSLEGWETQYF. The CDR3 nucleotides read TGTGCCAGCAGCTTAGAGGGCTGGGAGACCCAGTACTTC. Supplemented by reference TRBV11-2 and TRBJ2-5, the full variable domain reads EAGVAQSPRYKIIEKRQSVAFWCNPISGHATLYWYQQILGQGPKLLIQFQNNGVVDDSQLPKDRFSAERLKGVDSTLKIQPAKLEDSAVYLCASSLEGWETQYFGPGTRLLVL.

The rearrangement joins TRBV5-1 to TRBJ2-1; no definite D call. The ends were cut back, 7 bases at V and 3 bases at J, with 14 bases in the middle. The CDR3 is 14 residues long. CDR1 and CDR2 from the germline V gene are SGHRS and YFSETQ. Here the CDR3 reads CASASEPVYNEQFF. CDR3 bases: TGCGCCAGCGCAAGCGAACCGGTCTACAATGAGCAGTTCTTC.

This clone has a handful of counts. As DNA, the CDR3 is TGTGCCAGCAGCCCGGGACAGGGGGCCTACAATGAGCAGTTCTTC. Translating it yields CASSPGQGAYNEQFF. The chain has TRBV14 and TRBJ2-1; 11 bases map to TRBD1. The CDR3 contains 15 residues. CDR1 SGHDN and CDR2 FVKESK come from the germline V gene. The V segment lost 4 bases and the J segment 2 bases; nucleotides outside the gene matches: 1.

This clone has a handful of counts. The chain links TRBV7-8 to TRBJ2-1; 7 positions agree with TRBD2. CDR1 and CDR2 from the germline V gene are SGHVS and FQNEAQ. This CDR3 region has 14 residues. V shed 4 bases and J 4 bases; nucleotides not matched to a gene: 4. The CDR3 loop is CASSYRTSYNEQFF. The CDR3 DNA follows: TGTGCCAGCAGCTATCGGACTAGTTACAATGAGCAGTTCTTC.

In its sample, this clone was seen a few times. The chain recombines TRBV7-2 with TRBJ2-7; TRBD2 matches 14 bases. The junction had 5 bases not matched to a gene; V was cut back by 5 bases and J by 2 bases. The germline CDR1 and CDR2 sequences are SGHTA and FQGNSA. The CDR3 covers 16 residues. CDR3 amino acids: CASSPRTSGRPYEQYF. In DNA form, the CDR3 reads TGTGCCAGCAGCCCGCGGACTAGCGGGAGGCCCTACGAGCAGTACTTC.

This clone appeared a few times. The chain carries TRBV7-8 and TRBJ2-5, with D unresolved. The CDR3 is 13 residues long. V shed 5 bases and J shed 2 bases, with 9 bases lying between them. CDR1 SGHVS and CDR2 FQNEAQ come from the germline V gene. The CDR3 DNA reads TGTGCCAGCAGCCGCCGAAGACAAGAGACCCAGTACTTC. It specifies CASSRRRQETQYF.

This clone was recorded a few times. The chain carries TRBV7-9 and TRBJ2-1, with D perhaps TRBD2 (5 bases). V lost 5 bases, J lost 0 bases, and 14 bases lay in between. The germline V gene encodes CDR1 SEHNR and CDR2 FQNEAQ (reference sequence). The CDR3 is made up of 16 amino acids. DNA for the CDR3: TGTGCCAGCAGCCGATCTCCAGCGGACTCCTACAATGAGCAGTTCTTC. It translates to CASSRSPADSYNEQFF.